This T cell receptor beta chain was sequenced for a study of CD8 T cells in ankylosing spondylitis. MiXCR, run by TCRdb on the 5' RACE reads, gives a single entry per CDR3 protein. The repertoire holds roughly 700,000 distinct CDR3 sequences, with roughly 19% as singletons. With 1 base removed from V and 3 bases from J, the gap between germline ends came to 8 bases. Germline-derived CDR1 and CDR2 are SGHKS and YYEKEE (reference sequence). The CDR3 length is 13 residues. Study-level points and caveats: It appeared that ankylosing spondylitis blood was characterized by a TCR beta motif of about 8 highly homologous variants.

This clonotype was found a few times. Its antigen is not identified. Material: blood, either unsorted or a sorted T cell fraction (not recorded which). The chain joins TRBV5-5 to TRBJ2-7, with unresolved D. The sequence was collected from a male donor with ankylosing spondylitis. In DNA form, the CDR3 reads TGTGCCAGCAGCTTGAGGCCAGACTACGAGCAGTACTTC. The encoded protein is CASSLRPDYEQYF.